This T cell receptor beta chain was obtained from a study of blood T cell repertoires in COVID-19. Study context: Acute and convalescent COVID-19 specimens originated in the United States, Italy and Spain. The cDNA or gDNA used as material had been derived from T cells, B-cell-depleted T cells, or PBMCs.

CDR3 length equals 15 residues. The V gene lost 6 bases and the J gene lost 2 bases, with 17 bases spanning the gap. Looked up from germline, CDR1 is SGHKS and CDR2 is YYEKEE (reference sequence). Under the authors' procedure: Reference gene primers were amplified, and this amplification served to estimate nucleated cell counts. Data came from immunoSEQ multiplex PCR; TCRdb stores just in-frame clones and leaves some out. That table supplies the V and J calls and clone size; D and trimming were determined from the DNA. The data show 310,000 or so clones, over 70% seen once. The sequenced sample was peripheral blood. The chain joins TRBV5-5 to TRBJ1-1; D may be TRBD1 (6 bases). The receptor's source is a woman in her forties or fifties with acute or convalescent COVID-19. The CDR3 loop is CASTPGHSPNTEAFF. The CDR3 coding sequence is TGTGCCAGCACCCCGGGACACTCTCCCAACACTGAAGCTTTCTTT.